Reported below is one T cell receptor (beta chain). Its antigen is currently unknown. Primers used in a second PCR of roughly 6 to 11 cycles were a sample-barcoded 5' primer and a J-beta primer mix. TCRdb redid the calling of the 5' RACE reads with MiXCR, one entry per CDR3 protein. The profile shows 700,000 or so distinct CDR3 sequences, roughly 20% of them singletons. Total RNA extraction produced at least 6 micrograms (per sample) for the study. This sample was included in a study of blood T cells in healthy people across ages. Study results and limitations: Because sorting was not performed, PBMCs prevented conclusive naive versus antigen-experienced comparison. More naive CD4+ cells and higher diversity marked long-lived donors relative to aged donors.

CDR3 length: 16 amino acids. Germline V gives CDR1 LGHDT, CDR2 YNNKEL (reference sequence). The germline V and J ends were trimmed by 4 bases and 4 bases, with 16 bases remaining between them. The V and J genes are TRBV3-1 and TRBJ2-2; D possibly corresponds to TRBD2 (7 bases). The receptor's source is a man in his 70s in good health. Sequencing input: blood. The CDR3 sequence: CASSRSGGAPTGELFF. The CDR3 DNA follows: TGTGCCAGCAGCCGGTCGGGGGGCGCTCCCACCGGGGAGCTGTTTTTT.